The 17 T cell receptor beta chains reported below all come from one sample, sequenced in a study of blood T cells in healthy people across ages. It was with a sample-barcoded 5' primer and a J-beta primer mix that a second PCR of roughly 7 to 12 cycles was run. TCRdb re-analysed the 5' RACE reads in MiXCR, keeping a single row per CDR3 protein. The repertoire includes approximately 350,000 distinct CDR3 sequences, about 49% of them detected once, and 45% to 60% sits in the top ten. The material sequenced was blood. The receptor set was obtained from a man between 60 and 75 years old in good health.

A few counts support this clonotype. The chain couples TRBV29-1 to TRBJ2-3, with TRBD2 matching over 7 bases. The junction had 14 bases not matched to a gene; V was cut back by 2 bases and J by 3 bases. Germline CDR1 SQVTM, CDR2 ANQGSEA. The CDR3 spans 17 residues. The CDR3 DNA reads as TGCAGCGTTGAATTGGGCGGCGGGAGTGGGGTAACAGATACGCAGTATTTT. It specifies CSVELGGGSGVTDTQYF.

There are a few counts of this clonotype. The gene calls are TRBV4-1 and TRBJ1-2; D gene uncertain. Trimming left V 4 bases short and J 3 bases short, with 15 bases between. The CDR3 is 15 amino acids. The germline gives CDR1 MGHRA, CDR2 YSYEKL. This CDR3 is CASSPASGQYYGYTF. The CDR3 coding sequence is TGCGCCAGCAGCCCAGCCTCCGGGCAGTACTATGGCTACACCTTC.

The J gene is TRBJ2-7, the V gene TRBV7-2; 9 positions match TRBD1. CDR1 is SGHTA, CDR2 FQGNSA, per germline. V lost 0 bases, J lost 3 bases, and 3 bases stayed unmatched. The CDR3 contains 15 residues. This chain's CDR3 is CASSLAGQGNYEQYF. The CDR3 DNA reads as TGTGCCAGCAGCTTAGCCGGACAGGGGAACTACGAGCAGTACTTC.

The genes are TRBV6-5 and TRBJ1-2; possibly TRBD1 for D (6 bases). Looked up from germline, CDR1 is MNHEY and CDR2 is SVGAGI. Trimming removed 7 bases from V and 3 bases from J, with 21 bases in between. CDR3 length: 16 residues. The CDR3 sequence: CASNPRGGGADYGYTF. CDR3 bases: TGTGCCAGCAACCCTAGGGGTGGGGGGGCGGACTATGGCTACACCTTC.

This clonotype was counted a single time. The chain combines TRBV6-5 with TRBJ1-2; 8 bases align to TRBD1. The junction had 10 bases not matched to a gene; V was cut back by 0 bases and J by 7 bases. Germline CDR1 and CDR2: MNHEY and SVGAGI. The CDR3 covers 16 residues. The DNA for the CDR3 is TGTGCCAGCAGTTACTCGAAAGGCAGGGGGCTGGGTGGCTACACCTTC. Protein: CASSYSKGRGLGGYTF.

In its sample, this clonotype was seen a few times. The chain links TRBV3-1 to TRBJ2-5; D might be TRBD1 or TRBD2, each matching 5 bases. The DNA end favors TRBJ2-7, so the J call may be wrong. The CDR3 loop spans 15 amino acids. CDR1 and CDR2 from the germline V gene are LGHDT and YNNKEL (reference sequence). The CDR3 nucleotides read TGTGCCAGCAGCCAATTCCGGGGCCCCCCCTACGAGCAGTACTTC. Translation: CASSQFRGPPYEQYF.

The chain is built from TRBV20-1 and TRBJ2-1, with 14 bases matching TRBD2. The CDR3 runs to 19 residues. Germline trimming cut 7 bases from V and 2 bases from J; bases unmatched to any gene: 16. Germline CDR1 reads DFQATT; CDR2 reads SNEGSKA (reference sequence). CDR3 residues: CSVTIPGLAGVGPYNEQFF. The CDR3 region has the DNA TGCAGTGTTACAATACCGGGACTAGCGGGAGTGGGCCCCTACAATGAGCAGTTCTTC.

The chain couples TRBV7-2 to TRBJ2-5; D is possibly TRBD1 (5 bases). Judging by the DNA end, TRBJ2-1 fits better; the J call may be wrong. The CDR3 has 16 amino acids. Germline assignment: CDR1 SGHTA and CDR2 FQGNSA. This CDR3 reads CASSLGAGIYQETQFF. The CDR3 DNA follows: TGTGCCAGCAGCTTAGGGGCAGGGATCTACCAAGAGACCCAGTTCTTC.

Details on this clonotype: One base away lies a much larger clone, so this may be a sequencing read error. The chain recombines TRBV14 with TRBJ2-7; the match to TRBD2 covers 12 bases. CDR1 SGHDN and CDR2 FVKESK come from the germline V gene. The length of the CDR3 is 17 residues. V gave up 2 bases and J gave up 7 bases; unmatched junction bases: 12. The CDR3 loop is CASSQRRTSGMRNEQYF. The CDR3, as DNA: TGTGCCAGCAGCCAACGCCGGACTAGCGGGATGAGGAATGAGCAGTACTTC.

This sequence joins TRBV2 and TRBJ2-1; 13 nucleotides match TRBD2. The J call is uncertain, as TRBJ2-7 better fits the DNA end. CDR3 length equals 15 residues. Germline values: CDR1 SNHLY, CDR2 FYNNEI. CDR3 nucleotides: TGTGCCAGCAGTCGACTAGCGGGGGGCAACAATGAGCAGTACTTC. Its translation: CASSRLAGGNNEQYF.

This chain uses TRBV7-3 with TRBJ2-3; weak D call: TRBD2 (5 bases). V was clipped by 5 bases and J by 11 bases, with 17 bases between them. The CDR3 has 13 residues. From germline, CDR1 is SGHTA and CDR2 FQGTGA. The CDR3 is CASSVNHEGGQYF. CDR3 sequence (DNA): TGTGCCAGCAGCGTAAATCATGAGGGTGGGCAGTATTTT.

This clonotype came up a few times. The J gene is TRBJ2-7, the V gene TRBV12-3 or TRBV12-4; 8 positions agree with TRBD2. There are 12 residues in the CDR3. V lost 8 bases and J lost 3; bases outside the gene matches: 3. The CDR3 sequence: CASREGGYEQYF. The CDR3 bases are TGTGCCAGCCGGGAGGGGGGCTACGAGCAGTACTTC.

This clonotype was counted only a few times. The rearrangement joins TRBV12-3 or TRBV12-4 to TRBJ2-1; D is unclear. This CDR3 is 14 amino acids long. V lost 6 bases, J lost 7 bases, and 16 bases lay in between. The CDR3 DNA follows: TGTGCCAGCAGCGATAATTATAGTGGAAATGAGCAGTTCTTC. Amino acids: CASSDNYSGNEQFF.

Points on this clonotype: One end of the junction is discordant with germline, which a read error may explain. The V and J genes are TRBV5-1 and TRBJ2-5; D gene unclear. The length of the CDR3 is 13 residues. The germline gives CDR1 SGHRS, CDR2 YFSETQ. Written as DNA, the CDR3 is TGCGCCTGCAGCTTTGGACGCCAAGAGACCCAGTACTTC. As protein: CACSFGRQETQYF.

The V gene is TRBV3-1, the J gene TRBJ2-1; D possibly corresponds to TRBD2 (6 bases). Germline V gene sequence: CDR1 LGHDT, CDR2 YNNKEL (reference sequence). V lost 5 bases and J 5 bases, leaving 13 bases between the germline ends. The CDR3 covers 14 residues. This CDR3 is CASSARDFDNEQFF. The DNA of the CDR3 is TGTGCCAGCAGCGCTCGGGACTTCGACAATGAGCAGTTCTTC.

CDR3 DNA sequence: TGTGCCAGCAGGCCGGGACAGGGGACCTACGAGCAGTACTTC. This translates into CASRPGQGTYEQYF. The chain couples TRBV2 to TRBJ2-7, with 10 bases lining up with TRBD1. The CDR3 is made up of 14 amino acids. After removal of 6 bases from V and 2 bases from J, the junction contained 4 bases not matched to a gene. From germline, CDR1 is SNHLY and CDR2 FYNNEI.

The chain recombines TRBV20-1 with TRBJ2-1, with D possibly TRBD1 on 6 matching bases. V was trimmed by 1 base and J by 6 bases, leaving 16 bases between them. CDR1 and CDR2 from the germline V gene are DFQATT and SNEGSKA (reference sequence). The CDR3 totals 15 residues. Here the CDR3 reads CSARGGRGSINEQFF. The CDR3, as DNA: TGCAGTGCTAGAGGAGGCAGGGGCTCGATCAATGAGCAGTTCTTC.